This passage covers 21 T cell receptor beta chains from one sample sequenced in a study of Graves' ophthalmopathy and Graves' hyperthyroidism. The authors amplified TCR beta CDR3 regions from RNA transcripts. HTBI primers were used in a first-round RT-PCR, which preceded a second-round multiplex PCR. MiXCR, run by TCRdb on the multiplex PCR reads, gives a single entry per CDR3 protein. Seen here are hundreds of thousands of distinct CDR3 sequences, 20% to 25% observed once, and the top ten hold more than 5.5%. The sample was peripheral blood. These receptors came from a woman aged 18 to 35 with stable Graves' hyperthyroidism. Some clones in this sample may be carry-over from other donors' samples.

This clonotype was seen repeatedly, ten times or more. The chain has TRBV6-5 and TRBJ2-5; D may be TRBD1 (6 bases). The CDR3 loop spans 16 amino acids. V dropped 1 base and J dropped 1 base, with 13 bases sitting between them. From germline, CDR1 is MNHEY and CDR2 SVGAGI. The CDR3 region is CASSYWQGSPQETQYF. The CDR3 bases are TGTGCCAGCAGTTACTGGCAGGGGTCACCCCAAGAGACCCAGTACTTC.

This clonotype has more than one count but fewer than ten. The junction shows a germline mismatch at one end, possibly a read error. CDR3 residues: CASGQDNRGGANVLTF. Written as DNA, the CDR3 is TGTGCCAGCGGCCAAGATAATCGAGGCGGGGCCAACGTCCTGACTTTC. V is TRBV4-2 and J is TRBJ2-6; no reliable D call. CDR3 size: 16 residues. Germline V gene lookup returns CDR1 LGHNA and CDR2 YNFKEQ.

The rearrangement joins TRBV6-1 to TRBJ1-1; TRBD1 matches at 8 bases. Losses at the gene ends were 3 bases for V and 1 base for J; bases not matched to a gene: 4. Germline loops: CDR1 MNHNS, CDR2 SASEGT. This CDR3 comprises 15 residues. The CDR3 is CASSEPGGSNTEAFF. The CDR3 coding sequence is TGTGCCAGCAGTGAGCCAGGGGGCTCGAACACTGAAGCTTTCTTT.

This clonotype was found many times. The chain recombines TRBV6-5 with TRBJ2-7; D could derive from TRBD1 or TRBD2 (6 bases each). V was shortened by 3 bases and J by 4 bases, with 10 bases between the two germline ends. The CDR3 extends over 13 amino acids. Germline V CDR1 and CDR2: MNHEY, SVGAGI. DNA for the CDR3: TGTGCCAGCAGTTATGGGGGGCAATACGAGCAGTACTTC. Its protein is CASSYGGQYEQYF.

In this sample, this clonotype turned up many times. The J gene is TRBJ2-7, the V gene TRBV2, with TRBD2 matching 12 bases. CDR1 SNHLY and CDR2 FYNNEI come from the germline V gene. There are 15 residues in the CDR3. Trimming cost V 6 bases and J 0 bases; bases outside gene matches: 3. CDR3 protein: CASRATSGGSYEQYF. CDR3 nucleotides: TGTGCCAGCAGGGCGACTAGCGGGGGCTCCTACGAGCAGTACTTC. The whole variable domain, remainder taken from reference TRBV2 and TRBJ2-7, is EPEVTQTPSHQVTQMGQEVILRCVPISNHLYFYWYRQILGQKVEFLVSFYNNEISEKSEIFDDQFSVERPDGSNFTLKIRSTKLEDSAMYFCASRATSGGSYEQYFGPGTRLTVT.

This clonotype has only a few counts. Since the CDR3 does not end with the conserved phenylalanine or tryptophan, this likely comes from a read error. The CDR3 region is CASSSTGEQPQHL. The CDR3 coding sequence is TGTGCCAGCAGTTCAACAGGGGAACAGCCCCAGCATCTT. The chain uses TRBV12-3 or TRBV12-4 and TRBJ1-5; 7 bases align to TRBD1. The CDR3 length is 13 residues. Trimming took 4 bases from V and 7 from J; bases not matched to a gene: 4.

This clonotype has ten or more counts. J is TRBJ2-4 and V is TRBV2; 11 bases fit TRBD1. CDR3 length: 14 amino acids. Germline CDR1 is SNHLY and CDR2 is FYNNEI. J was trimmed by 9 bases and V by 6 bases; bases with no gene match: 7. CDR3 sequence: CASRDRGRAVIQYF. The CDR3, as DNA: TGTGCCAGCAGGGACAGGGGGCGCGCCGTCATTCAGTACTTC. Full variable domain (outside the CDR3, taken from reference TRBV2 and TRBJ2-4): EPEVTQTPSHQVTQMGQEVILRCVPISNHLYFYWYRQILGQKVEFLVSFYNNEISEKSEIFDDQFSVERPDGSNFTLKIRSTKLEDSAMYFCASRDRGRAVIQYFGAGTRLSVL.

This clonotype was seen ten or more times. This chain joins TRBV15 and TRBJ1-1; 8 bases are a match to TRBD1. Germline V gene sequence: CDR1 LNHNV, CDR2 YYDKDF (reference sequence). The CDR3 extends over 14 amino acids. V gave up 5 bases and J gave up 4 bases; unmatched junction bases: 6. DNA of the CDR3: TGTGCCACCAGCGGACAGGGCCGTCGCACTGAAGCTTTCTTT. Translated: CATSGQGRRTEAFF.

This chain joins TRBV10-3 and TRBJ2-2, with TRBD2 matching over 8 bases. The germline gives CDR1 ENHRY, CDR2 SYGVKD. J was trimmed by 3 bases and V by 6 bases; bases with no gene match: 3. This CDR3 spans 14 amino acids. CDR3 in DNA: TGTGCCATCAGACGGGGGGGCGACACCGGGGAGCTGTTTTTT. It encodes CAIRRGGDTGELFF.

This clonotype was recorded at least ten times. The rearrangement uses TRBV5-6 and TRBJ2-5; tentative D call: TRBD2 (5 bases). V was cut by 1 base and J by 5 bases, with 9 bases left in between. The CDR3 covers 13 residues. The germline gives CDR1 SGHDT, CDR2 YYEEEE. CDR3 residues: CASSLRTGETQYF. CDR3 DNA: TGTGCCAGCAGCTTGCGGACTGGGGAGACCCAGTACTTC.

In this sample, this clonotype turned up many times. This chain links TRBV2 with TRBJ2-6; 7 positions match TRBD1. The CDR3 contains 18 residues. Germline V lookup: CDR1 SNHLY, CDR2 FYNNEI. The V segment lost 6 bases and the J segment 0 bases; nucleotides outside the gene matches: 11. The DNA of the CDR3 is TGTGCCAGCAGCGGCCTCCGGGACAGTGCCTCTGGGGCCAACGTCCTGACTTTC. Translated, it gives CASSGLRDSASGANVLTF.

V usage is TRBV6-1 and J usage is TRBJ1-5; a possible D gene is TRBD1 (5 bases). V lost 0 bases and J 0 bases, leaving 15 bases between the germline ends. The CDR3 runs to 18 residues. CDR1 is MNHNS, CDR2 SASEGT, per germline. CDR3 DNA: TGTGCCAGCAGTGAAGCCCGAGTAGGGGCGAATAGCAATCAGCCCCAGCATTTT. The encoded protein is CASSEARVGANSNQPQHF.

This clonotype has just one count. Written as DNA, the CDR3 is TGTGCCAGCAGTTGGAGCGTCCAAGAGACCCAGTACTTC. Translating gives CASSWSVQETQYF. The chain couples TRBV6-2 or TRBV6-3 to TRBJ2-5; D unclear. The CDR3 has 13 amino acids. V lost 4 bases and J 1 base, leaving 7 bases between the germline ends. CDR1 MNHEY and CDR2 SVGEGT come from the germline V gene.

This clonotype came up a few times. This rearrangement joins TRBV29-1 to TRBJ2-5, with TRBD2 identical over 9 bases. This CDR3 region has 16 residues. The V gene end was trimmed by 6 bases and the J gene end by 5 bases; junction bases not matched to a gene: 16. CDR1 and CDR2 from the germline V gene are SQVTM and ANQGSEA. DNA for the CDR3: TGCAGCGTCTCTCCGGGGCGGGGGGGAGCCCGGGAGACCCAGTACTTC. Translating it yields CSVSPGRGGARETQYF. The entire variable domain, with the rest obtained from reference TRBV29-1 and TRBJ2-5, is as follows: SAVISQKPSRDICQRGTSLTIQCQVDSQVTMMFWYRQQPGQSLTLIATANQGSEATYESGFVIDKFPISRPNLTFSTLTVSNMSPEDSSIYLCSVSPGRGGARETQYFGPGTRLLVL.

This clonotype was seen just once. The chain has TRBV5-1 and TRBJ1-2; perhaps TRBD1 as D (5 bases). Germline V gene lookup returns CDR1 SGHRS and CDR2 YFSETQ. The CDR3 covers 14 residues. The V and J ends lost 2 bases and 4 bases respectively, with 12 bases between them. The CDR3 nucleotides read TGCGCCAGCAGCTTCCAGGGTTACTTCTATGGCTACACCTTC. It codes for CASSFQGYFYGYTF.

This clonotype was counted a few times. V is TRBV5-1 and J is TRBJ2-7, with TRBD1 identical over 10 bases. CDR1 SGHRS and CDR2 YFSETQ come from the germline V gene. The CDR3 extends over 15 amino acids. The V segment lost 0 bases and the J segment 5 bases; nucleotides outside the gene matches: 5. The CDR3 loop reads CASSLGQGAFNEQYF. CDR3 in DNA: TGCGCCAGCAGCTTGGGACAGGGGGCTTTCAACGAGCAGTACTTC.

This clonotype was observed many times. J is TRBJ2-7 and V is TRBV12-3 or TRBV12-4; a weak D match, TRBD1 (6 bases). The CDR3 sequence is 15 residues long. Trimming took off 4 bases at V and 3 bases at J, with 16 bases between the two ends. This CDR3 reads CASSSAGVGVYEQYF. In nucleotides, the CDR3 is TGTGCCAGCAGTTCGGCAGGGGTCGGAGTCTACGAGCAGTACTTC.

The CDR3 loop reads CASKGAGIFEYEQYF. The CDR3 region has the DNA TGTGCCAGCAAGGGGGCCGGGATCTTTGAATACGAGCAGTACTTC. The rearrangement joins TRBV2 to TRBJ2-7; 7 bases are a match to TRBD1. Per the germline V gene, CDR1 is SNHLY and CDR2 is FYNNEI. CDR3 length: 15 residues. V shed 7 bases and J 4 bases; nucleotides not matched to a gene: 13.

This clonotype was seen at least ten times. The chain couples TRBV5-1 to TRBJ2-2; tentatively, D is TRBD2 (6 bases). This CDR3 contains 15 residues. The V gene's germline CDR1 is SGHRS and CDR2 YFSETQ. Trimming removed 2 bases from V and 5 bases from J, with 13 bases in between. CDR3 sequence reads: CASSLDGDLTGELFF. The CDR3 DNA is TGCGCCAGCAGCTTAGACGGGGACTTAACCGGGGAGCTGTTTTTT.

This clonotype was seen many times. The gene calls are TRBV6-2 or TRBV6-3 and TRBJ1-2; the match to TRBD1 covers 10 bases. CDR1 is MNHEY and CDR2 is SVGEGT in the germline V gene. The CDR3 sequence is 13 residues long. V shed 6 bases and J 6 bases; nucleotides not matched to a gene: 4. CDR3 region: CASSTTGGDGYTF. The CDR3 region has the DNA TGTGCCAGCAGCACGACAGGGGGCGATGGCTACACCTTC.

This clonotype was found many times. This chain uses TRBV28 with TRBJ1-2; unclear D gene. The ends were cut back, 0 bases at V and 4 bases at J, with 12 bases in the middle. The CDR3 consists of 15 residues. Germline CDR1 MDHEN, CDR2 SYDVKM. The CDR3 here is CASSLWEGPTYGYTF. CDR3 in DNA: TGTGCCAGCAGTTTATGGGAGGGCCCGACCTATGGCTACACCTTC.